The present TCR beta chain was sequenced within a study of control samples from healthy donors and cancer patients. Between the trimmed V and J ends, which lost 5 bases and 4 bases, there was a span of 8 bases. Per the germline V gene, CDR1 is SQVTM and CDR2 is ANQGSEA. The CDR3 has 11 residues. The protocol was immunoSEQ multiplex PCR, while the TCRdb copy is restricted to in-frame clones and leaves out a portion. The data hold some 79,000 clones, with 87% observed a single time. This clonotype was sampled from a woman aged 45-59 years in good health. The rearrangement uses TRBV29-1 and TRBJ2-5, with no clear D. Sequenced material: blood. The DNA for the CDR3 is TGCAGCGTTTCAGAAGGAGAGACCCAGTACTTC. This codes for CSVSEGETQYF.